Listed here are 5 T cell receptor beta chains from one sample, sequenced in a study of regulatory T cells in long-lasting Graves disease. Through Arm-PCR of CDR3 regions and iRepertoire HTBI primers, TCR beta libraries were built. TCRdb reprocessed the multiplex PCR reads via MiXCR and lists one record per CDR3 protein. The data show a few hundred thousand distinct CDR3 sequences, approximately 23% seen once. The time point was: persistent/refractory GD, antithyroid drugs over 5 years with positive TRAb. The TCR library was made from RNA extracted from PBMCs. The sequencing here drew on peripheral blood mononuclear cells (PBMCs), taken when the disease was refractory, from a patient treated with antithyroid drugs. The receptors derive from a woman between 40 and 55 years old with Graves disease.

This clonotype occurred many times. CDR3 bases: TGTGCCAGCAGATTAAAACCGTTGAACACTGAAGCTTTCTTT. Its translation is CASRLKPLNTEAFF. This chain joins TRBV6-1 and TRBJ1-1; D is unclear. The CDR3 has 14 amino acids. V was pared by 6 bases and J by 0 bases, with 11 bases between. CDR1 and CDR2 from the germline V gene are MNHNS and SASEGT.

This clonotype has more than one count but fewer than ten. The CDR3 spells CSARKGPYSGMNTEAFF. CDR3 sequence (DNA): TGCAGTGCTAGAAAGGGGCCTTATTCAGGCATGAACACTGAAGCTTTCTTT. V is TRBV20-1 and J is TRBJ1-1; TRBD1 might be the D (5 bases). Germline values: CDR1 DFQATT, CDR2 SNEGSKA (reference sequence). This CDR3 comprises 17 residues. The germline V and J ends were trimmed by 2 bases and 0 bases, with 19 bases remaining between them.

As to this clonotype: The CDR3 ends on some other residue instead of the conserved phenylalanine or tryptophan, so this is likely a read error. The chain joins TRBV11-2 to TRBJ2-7; D gene unclear. The CDR3 runs to 11 residues. Trimming pared 3 bases from V and 5 bases from J, leaving 5 bases between. Looked up from germline, CDR1 is SGHAT and CDR2 is FQNNGV. The CDR3 protein is CASSFSDEQYS. CDR3 coding DNA: TGTGCCAGCAGCTTCTCTGACGAGCAGTACTCC.

This clonotype was counted a few times. This chain uses TRBV15 with TRBJ1-6; D gene unclear. Germline V CDR1 and CDR2: LNHNV, YYDKDF (reference sequence). The CDR3 consists of 15 residues. V was trimmed by 0 bases and J by 6 bases, leaving 9 bases between them. The CDR3 nucleotides read TGTGCCACCAGCAGAGATCTACAGATTAATTCACCCCTCCACTTT. It yields the protein CATSRDLQINSPLHF.

The chain recombines TRBV7-9 with TRBJ2-7; D is perhaps TRBD2 (5 bases). This CDR3 is 14 amino acids long. Trimming stripped 11 bases from V and 4 bases from J, with 21 bases between. CDR1 and CDR2 (germline): SEHNR, FQNEAQ (reference sequence). The CDR3 spells CAGSRGRTLYEQYF. CDR3 nucleotides: TGTGCCGGATCACGGGGTCGGACTCTGTACGAGCAGTACTTC.